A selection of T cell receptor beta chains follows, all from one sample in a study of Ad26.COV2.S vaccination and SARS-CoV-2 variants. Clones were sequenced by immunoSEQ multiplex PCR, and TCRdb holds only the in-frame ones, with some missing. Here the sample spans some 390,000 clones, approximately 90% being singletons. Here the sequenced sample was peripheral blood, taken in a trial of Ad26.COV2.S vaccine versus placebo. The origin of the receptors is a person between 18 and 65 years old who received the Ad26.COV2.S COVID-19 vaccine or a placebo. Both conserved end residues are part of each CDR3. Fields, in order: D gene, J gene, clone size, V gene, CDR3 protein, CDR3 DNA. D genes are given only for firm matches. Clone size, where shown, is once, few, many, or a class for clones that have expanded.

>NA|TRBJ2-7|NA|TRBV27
CASSPDPGTVLSYEQYF
TGTGCCAGCAGTCCAGACCCAGGGACTGTCCTCTCCTACGAGCAGTACTTC
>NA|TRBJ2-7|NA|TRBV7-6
CASAESSGDSYEQYF
TGTGCCAGTGCGGAGTCCTCAGGAGACTCCTACGAGCAGTACTTC
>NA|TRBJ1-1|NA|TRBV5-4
CASSLVGRATEAFF
TGTGCCAGCAGCTTGGTAGGGAGAGCCACTGAAGCTTTCTTT
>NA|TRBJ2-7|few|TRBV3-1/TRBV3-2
CASSQAYAGEQYF
TGTGCCAGCAGCCAAGCTTACGCGGGCGAGCAGTACTTC
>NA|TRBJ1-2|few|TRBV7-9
CASSEGHGPYGYTF
TGTGCCAGCAGCGAAGGACACGGGCCCTATGGCTACACCTTC
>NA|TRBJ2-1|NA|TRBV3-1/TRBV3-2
CASSQDLGSNNEQFF
TGTGCCAGCAGCCAAGATCTAGGCTCAAACAATGAGCAGTTCTTC
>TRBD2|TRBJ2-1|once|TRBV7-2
CASSRILGAGDNEQFF
TGTGCCAGCAGCCGGATACTAGGAGCGGGAGACAATGAGCAGTTCTTC
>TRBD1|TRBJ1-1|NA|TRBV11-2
CASSLLSEGAYTEAFF
TGTGCCAGCAGCTTACTTTCCGAGGGGGCCTACACTGAAGCTTTCTTT
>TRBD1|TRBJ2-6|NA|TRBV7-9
CASSLRDRVVSSGANVLTF
TGTGCCAGCAGCTTGAGGGACAGGGTGGTAAGCTCTGGGGCCAACGTCCTGACTTTC
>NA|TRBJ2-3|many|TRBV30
CAWSFLGADTQYF
TGTGCCTGGAGTTTCCTGGGGGCAGATACGCAGTATTTT
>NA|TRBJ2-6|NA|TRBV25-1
CASSAGSGANVLTF
TGTGCCAGCAGTGCAGGGAGTGGGGCCAACGTCCTGACTTTC
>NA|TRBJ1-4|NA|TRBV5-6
CASSVGTNSNEKLFF
TGTGCCAGCAGCGTGGGGACAAATTCTAATGAAAAACTGTTTTTT
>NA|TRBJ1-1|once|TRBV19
CASLRTVNTEAFF
TGTGCCAGCCTCCGGACAGTGAACACTGAAGCTTTCTTT
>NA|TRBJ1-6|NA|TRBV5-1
CASSLAGVIYNSPLHF
TGCGCCAGCAGCTTGGCCGGTGTCATCTATAATTCACCCCTCCACTTT
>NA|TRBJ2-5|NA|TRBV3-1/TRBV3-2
CASSQSRQETQYF
TGTGCCAGCAGCCAAAGTCGTCAAGAGACCCAGTACTTC
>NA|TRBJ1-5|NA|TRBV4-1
CASSQDVTGNNQPQHF
TGCGCCAGCAGCCAAGACGTAACAGGGAACAATCAGCCCCAGCATTTT
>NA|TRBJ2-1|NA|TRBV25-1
CASTIMGGKESSYNEQFF
TGTGCCAGCACCATAATGGGGGGAAAAGAAAGCTCCTACAATGAGCAGTTCTTC
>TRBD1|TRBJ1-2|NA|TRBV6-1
CASSEVQGAYGYTF
TGTGCCAGCAGTGAAGTACAGGGGGCGTATGGCTACACCTTC
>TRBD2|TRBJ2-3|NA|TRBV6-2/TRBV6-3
CASSLTSGGNTQYF
TGTGCCAGCAGTTTGACTAGCGGGGGAAATACGCAGTATTTT
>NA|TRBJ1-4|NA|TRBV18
CASSRTRNDEKLFF
TGTGCCAGCTCACGGACCAGAAACGATGAAAAACTGTTTTTT
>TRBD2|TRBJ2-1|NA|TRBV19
CASSMSSGGEGEQFF
TGTGCCAGTAGTATGAGTAGCGGGGGGGAGGGTGAGCAGTTCTTC
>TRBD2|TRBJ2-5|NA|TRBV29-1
CSVIVAGSQETQYF
TGCAGCGTCATTGTAGCGGGTTCCCAAGAGACCCAGTACTTC
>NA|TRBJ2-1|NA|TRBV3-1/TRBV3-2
CASSQGPTGRGRDEQFF
TGTGCCAGCAGCCAGGGCCCAACGGGGCGGGGCCGCGATGAGCAGTTCTTC
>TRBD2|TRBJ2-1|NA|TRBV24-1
CATSDRLAGGPNEQFF
TGTGCCACCAGTGACCGACTAGCGGGGGGGCCGAATGAGCAGTTCTTC
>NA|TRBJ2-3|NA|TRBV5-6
CASSILGGGVADTQYF
TGTGCCAGCAGCATACTGGGGGGCGGGGTGGCAGATACGCAGTATTTT
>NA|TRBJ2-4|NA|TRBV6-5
CASRLATKNIQYF
TGTGCCAGCAGACTAGCCACCAAAAACATTCAGTACTTC
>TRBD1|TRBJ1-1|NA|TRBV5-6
CASSAGTGANTEAFF
TGTGCCAGCAGCGCCGGGACAGGGGCGAACACTGAAGCTTTCTTT
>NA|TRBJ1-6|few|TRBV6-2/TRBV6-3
CASSYSSFRFNSPLHF
TGTGCCAGCAGTTACTCGAGTTTCAGGTTTAATTCACCCCTCCACTTT
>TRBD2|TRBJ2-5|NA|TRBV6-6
CASSYSLAGSQETQYF
TGTGCCAGCAGTTACTCCCTAGCGGGGTCCCAAGAGACCCAGTACTTC
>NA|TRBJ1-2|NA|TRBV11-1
CASSYLAESYGYTF
TGTGCCAGCAGCTACCTTGCCGAAAGCTATGGCTACACCTTC
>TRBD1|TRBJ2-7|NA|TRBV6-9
CASRYPDRVSTYEQYF
TGTGCCAGCAGATATCCAGACAGGGTATCGACCTACGAGCAGTACTTC
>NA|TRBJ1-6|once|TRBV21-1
CASSTGGEGNWPLHF
TGTGCCAGCAGCACCGGGGGCGAGGGGAATTGGCCCCTCCACTTT
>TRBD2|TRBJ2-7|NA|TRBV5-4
CASSLNGGVHEQYF
TGTGCCAGCAGCTTGAACGGGGGGGTCCACGAGCAGTACTTC
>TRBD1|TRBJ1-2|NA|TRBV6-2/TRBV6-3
CASSSRTGNKNGYTF
TGTGCCAGCAGTTCGAGGACAGGGAATAAGAATGGCTACACCTTC
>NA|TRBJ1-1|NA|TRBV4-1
CASSQEGSMNTEAFF
TGCGCCAGCAGCCAAGAAGGGTCCATGAACACTGAAGCTTTCTTT
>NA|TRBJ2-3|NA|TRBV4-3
CASSDGLLQYF
TGCGCCAGCAGCGACGGCCTCTTGCAGTATTTT
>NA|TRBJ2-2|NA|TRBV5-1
CASSLTVSSTGELFF
TGCGCCAGCAGCTTGACTGTTTCCAGCACCGGGGAGCTGTTTTTT
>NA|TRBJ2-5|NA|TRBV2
CASSPIGTVSQETQYF
TGTGCCAGCAGTCCTATCGGGACGGTCAGCCAAGAGACCCAGTACTTC
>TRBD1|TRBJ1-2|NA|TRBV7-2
CASSSRQGYHAF
TGTGCCAGCAGCTCCCGACAGGGGTACCACGCCTTC
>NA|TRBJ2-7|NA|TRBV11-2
CASSTTGIGEQYF
TGTGCCAGCAGCACCACGGGGATCGGGGAGCAGTACTTC
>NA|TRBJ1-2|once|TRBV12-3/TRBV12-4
CASSLEHSYGYTF
TGTGCCAGCAGTTTAGAACACAGCTATGGCTACACCTTC
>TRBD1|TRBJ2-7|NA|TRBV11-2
CASSLDGQGGYEQYF
TGTGCCAGCAGCTTAGATGGACAGGGTGGGTACGAGCAGTACTTC
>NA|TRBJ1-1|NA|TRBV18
CASSESPGTEAFF
TGTGCCAGCTCGGAATCCCCGGGCACTGAAGCTTTCTTT
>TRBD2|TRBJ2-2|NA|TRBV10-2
CASSEGLAEDTGELFF
TGCGCCAGCAGTGAGGGACTAGCGGAAGACACCGGGGAGCTGTTTTTT
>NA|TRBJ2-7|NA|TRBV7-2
CASSLDISYEQYF
TGTGCCAGCAGCTTAGACATCTCCTACGAGCAGTACTTC
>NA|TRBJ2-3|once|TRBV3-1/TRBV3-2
CASSQDPGDPSTDTQYF
TGTGCCAGCAGCCAAGATCCCGGGGATCCCTCCACAGATACGCAGTATTTT
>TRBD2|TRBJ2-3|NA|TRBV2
CASSILAASTDTQYF
TGTGCCAGCAGTATACTAGCGGCCAGCACAGATACGCAGTATTTT
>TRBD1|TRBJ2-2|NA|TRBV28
CASRGDSTGELFF
TGTGCCAGCAGGGGGGACAGCACCGGGGAGCTGTTTTTT
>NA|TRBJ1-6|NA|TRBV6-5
CASRASGTGNSPLHF
TGTGCCAGCAGAGCCTCCGGGACGGGGAATTCACCCCTCCACTTT
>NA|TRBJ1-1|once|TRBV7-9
CASSFGVARTEAFF
TGTGCCAGCAGCTTTGGGGTAGCGCGCACTGAAGCTTTCTTT
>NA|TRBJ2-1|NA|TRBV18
CASSSGSQGEQFF
TGTGCCAGCTCTTCCGGGTCGCAGGGAGAGCAGTTCTTC
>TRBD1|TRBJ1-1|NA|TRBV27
CASSLSGRGSEAFF
TGTGCCAGCAGTTTATCTGGCAGGGGGTCTGAAGCTTTCTTT
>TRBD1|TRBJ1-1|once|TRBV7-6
CASSLADRGEGAFF
TGTGCCAGCAGCTTAGCCGACAGGGGTGAGGGAGCTTTCTTT
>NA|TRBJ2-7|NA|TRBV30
CAWSDPRGMLPYEQYF
TGTGCCTGGTCCGACCCTCGGGGGATGCTTCCCTACGAGCAGTACTTC